This T cell receptor (beta chain) is from a study of blood T cell repertoires in COVID-19. Study-level background: Sites across the United States, Italy and Spain contributed samples from acute and convalescent COVID-19.

Germline trimming cut 3 bases from V and 4 bases from J; bases unmatched to any gene: 8. CDR1 and CDR2 (germline): MNHNS, SASEGT. This CDR3 spans 15 amino acids. TCRdb keeps only in-frame clones here, not all; method: immunoSEQ multiplex PCR. The data show 500,000 to 600,000 clones, 85% to 90% seen once. The specimen sequenced was peripheral blood. The rearrangement links TRBV6-1 to TRBJ1-2; 7 nucleotides agree with TRBD1. This TCR came from a woman aged 50 to 65 with COVID-19, enrolled during active disease. CDR3 DNA: TGTGCCAGCAGTGAGTCGGGACAGCATCTCTATGGCTACACCTTC. Translation: CASSESGQHLYGYTF.